This T cell receptor beta chain was recorded in a study of graft-versus-host responses after intestinal transplantation. Some clones are missing from TCRdb's copy, which holds only in-frame ones; the method was immunoSEQ multiplex PCR. The sample yields about 90,000 clones, about 87% seen once. The CDR3 sequence is 15 residues long. Germline V gene data show CDR1 as LGHNA and CDR2 as YNFKEQ. V dropped 2 bases and J dropped 9; count of bases not matched to a gene: 4. As regards this clone: What it binds is not known.

This receptor was identified in a human donor who was the organ donor for an intestinal transplant. The sequencing used unstimulated CD4+ T cells sorted from spleen or lymph node cells, collected before transplant. The chain is built from TRBV4-2 and TRBJ2-1; 13 nucleotides line up with TRBD2. The CDR3 DNA is TGTGCCAGCAGCCAACGGACTAGCGGGAGAAGTGAGCAGTTCTTC. Residues: CASSQRTSGRSEQFF.